This entry lists 8 T cell receptor beta chains sequenced from one sample in a study of PD-1 blockade in mismatch repair-deficient tumors. The table came from immunoSEQ multiplex PCR; TCRdb's copy has only in-frame clones and leaves some out. Of under 50,000 clones listed, over 70% are singletons. Sample: PBMCs, taken 38 to 40 weeks after starting pembrolizumab. These receptors all stem from an adult with mismatch repair-deficient cancer.

The chain has TRBV5-5 and TRBJ2-1; 9 bases line up with TRBD2. The CDR3 has 17 residues. The ends lost 7 bases at V and 8 bases at J; junction bases unmatched: 19. Germline V gives CDR1 SGHKS, CDR2 YYEKEE (reference sequence). The CDR3 is CASCWASGAGSTYEQFF. In nucleotides, the CDR3 is TGTGCCAGCTGCTGGGCTAGCGGGGCGGGGAGTACCTATGAGCAGTTCTTC.

The V gene is TRBV4-2, the J gene TRBJ2-3; D possibly corresponds to TRBD1 (5 bases). With 0 bases removed from V and 3 bases from J, the gap between germline ends came to 13 bases. This CDR3 comprises 16 residues. CDR1 is LGHNA and CDR2 is YNFKEQ in the germline V gene. The CDR3 sequence is CASSQDKGQWTDTQYF. CDR3 nucleotides: TGTGCCAGCAGCCAAGATAAGGGGCAATGGACAGATACGCAGTATTTT.

This clone was detected once. The chain employs TRBV14 and TRBJ1-2, with 8 nucleotides matching TRBD1. This CDR3 contains 14 residues. J lost 6 bases, V lost 1 base, and 4 bases had no gene match. Germline-derived CDR1 and CDR2 are SGHDN and FVKESK. CDR3 in amino acids: CASSQVRTGHGYTF. The DNA for the CDR3 is TGTGCCAGCAGCCAAGTGAGGACAGGGCATGGCTACACCTTC.

The gene calls are TRBV10-3 and TRBJ1-4; no firm D call. V was cut by 3 bases and J by 4 bases, with 12 bases left in between. The V gene's germline CDR1 is ENHRY and CDR2 SYGVKD. The CDR3 totals 15 residues. As DNA, the CDR3 is TGTGCCATCAGTGATAGGAGGAGGGATAATGAAAAACTGTTTTTT. Protein product: CAISDRRRDNEKLFF.

This chain connects TRBV2 to TRBJ2-1, with TRBD2 matching over 10 bases. With 5 bases clipped from V and 8 bases from J, the junction kept 12 bases outside the gene matches. The CDR3 consists of 16 residues. Germline CDR1 reads SNHLY; CDR2 reads FYNNEI. CDR3 loop: CASSPGLATIWDEQFF. The CDR3 DNA sequence: TGTGCCAGCAGTCCGGGACTAGCGACGATATGGGATGAGCAGTTCTTC.

The rearrangement uses TRBV29-1 and TRBJ2-7, with D possibly being TRBD1 (6 bases). V was shortened by 4 bases and J by 0 bases, with 10 bases between the two germline ends. The CDR3 sequence is 13 residues long. Germline assignment: CDR1 SQVTM and CDR2 ANQGSEA. Here the CDR3 DNA reads TGCAGCGTTGGACAGGCCAGCTCCTACGAGCAGTACTTC. Its protein is CSVGQASSYEQYF.

The V gene is TRBV4-1, the J gene TRBJ2-3, with D uncertain. The CDR3 is made up of 13 amino acids. The germline V and J ends were trimmed by 3 bases and 4 bases, with 8 bases remaining between them. Looked up from germline, CDR1 is MGHRA and CDR2 is YSYEKL. The CDR3 protein is CASSQLIADTQYF. In DNA form, the CDR3 reads TGCGCCAGCAGCCAGCTGATAGCAGATACGCAGTATTTT.

The gene calls are TRBV7-3 and TRBJ1-2, with 9 nucleotides matching TRBD1. Looked up from germline, CDR1 is SGHTA and CDR2 is FQGTGA. The CDR3 sequence is 14 residues long. With V trimmed by 5 bases and J by 8 bases, 9 bases remained unmatched. The CDR3 spells CASSRDREGDGYTF. CDR3 nucleotides: TGTGCCAGCAGCCGGGACAGGGAGGGTGACGGCTACACCTTC.